These T cell receptor beta chains were read from a single sample in a study of cytomegalovirus exposure and HLA in healthy donors. Clones were sequenced by immunoSEQ multiplex PCR, and TCRdb holds only the in-frame ones, with some missing. There are approximately 120,000 clones in the sample; 81% occur only once, and 0.9% to 1.2% lies in the top ten. The sample comprised PBMCs. Every receptor here comes from a woman aged 30 to 39 in good health and CMV-seronegative. Each CDR3 is given with its conserved first and last residue. The D gene is left open where the match is weak. Size is stated for part of the rows, as once, few or many counts, or as a class when the clone is expanded.

few | TRBJ2-4 | TRBV9 | . | TGTGCCAGCAGCCTCGCCGGGACAACCAAAAACATTCAGTACTTC | CASSLAGTTKNIQYF
. | TRBJ1-2 | TRBV5-1 | . | TGCGCCAGCAGCTTGGATGCCCAGGCTGGGAACTATGGCTACACCTTC | CASSLDAQAGNYGYTF
. | TRBJ1-3 | TRBV4-1 | . | TGCGCCAGCAGCCAAAGCGAGTTCAACTCTGGAAACACCATATATTTT | CASSQSEFNSGNTIYF
few | TRBJ1-5 | TRBV10-3 | . | TGTGCCATCAGTGACTCGCTGGGCCGAGGGTTAAATCAGCCCCAGCATTTT | CAISDSLGRGLNQPQHF
. | TRBJ2-3 | TRBV5-1 | TRBD2 | TGCGCCAGCAGCTCCGTGACTAGCGGTGAGGGTACGCAGTATTTT | CASSSVTSGEGTQYF
. | TRBJ2-1 | TRBV5-4 | . | TGTGCCAGCAGCTTGGTTACGCTATCCGCCCACAATGAGCAGTTCTTC | CASSLVTLSAHNEQFF
few | TRBJ2-7 | TRBV14 | . | TGTGCCAGCAGCCAAGTTCCAGCGGTCTCCTACGAGCAGTACTTC | CASSQVPAVSYEQYF
. | TRBJ2-1 | TRBV2 | TRBD2 | TGTGCCAGCAGTGAACGGACTAGCTGGGATGAGCAGTTCTTC | CASSERTSWDEQFF
. | TRBJ1-1 | TRBV13 | TRBD1 | TGTGCCAGCAGCTTCGGACAGGGGATCAACACTGAAGCTTTCTTT | CASSFGQGINTEAFF
. | TRBJ1-1 | TRBV6-5 | TRBD1 | TGTGCCAGCAGCCAGGGGGCGCAGATAGGAGCCGAAGCTTTCTTT | CASSQGAQIGAEAFF
. | TRBJ1-2 | TRBV6-5 | TRBD1 | TGTGCCGCACAGGGGGTTGCTGGCTACACCTTC | CAAQGVAGYTF
. | TRBJ1-1 | TRBV7-9 | . | TGTGCCAGCAGCCCCTCCGGAGAAAACACTGAAGCTTTCTTT | CASSPSGENTEAFF
. | TRBJ1-5 | TRBV7-7 | TRBD1 | TGTGCTAGCAGCTACACAGGGGGGCCAAGAGTGAGCAATCAGCCCCAGCATTTT | CASSYTGGPRVSNQPQHF
. | TRBJ2-1 | TRBV6-5 | TRBD1 | TGTGCCACCTACCCAGGGACAGGGCGCTACAATGAGCAGTTCTTC | CATYPGTGRYNEQFF
. | TRBJ1-6 | TRBV9 | TRBD1 | TGTGCCAGCAGCGCCACGGGACAGGACAATTCACCCCTCCACTTT | CASSATGQDNSPLHF
. | TRBJ2-7 | TRBV5-3 | TRBD1 | TGTGCCAGAAGCTTGGCTCCCATGGGGACAGGGATCTACGAGCAGTACTTC | CARSLAPMGTGIYEQYF
. | TRBJ1-5 | TRBV6-6 | . | TGTGCCAGCAGTTCGACGGGGGTTGGCAATCAGCCCCAGCATTTT | CASSSTGVGNQPQHF
few | TRBJ1-5 | TRBV6-1 | . | TGTGCCAGCAGTGAAGAGCGAAATTTTAGCAATCAGCCCCAGCATTTT | CASSEERNFSNQPQHF
. | TRBJ2-1 | TRBV7-6 | . | TGTGCCAGCAGCTTAGGCTACAGGGAAGGACCTCAAGTTATTGAGCAGTTCTTC | CASSLGYREGPQVIEQFF
. | TRBJ2-3 | TRBV9 | TRBD2 | TGTGCCAGCAGCGTAGGACTAGCAGCAGATACGCAGTATTTT | CASSVGLAADTQYF
once | TRBJ1-2 | TRBV4-1 | . | TGCGCCAGCAGCAGAGGAGCGGATGGCTACACCTTC | CASSRGADGYTF
. | TRBJ2-3 | TRBV1 | . | TGCACCAGCAGCCAAGACCTAGCGGGAGTTACAGATACGCAGTATTTT | CTSSQDLAGVTDTQYF